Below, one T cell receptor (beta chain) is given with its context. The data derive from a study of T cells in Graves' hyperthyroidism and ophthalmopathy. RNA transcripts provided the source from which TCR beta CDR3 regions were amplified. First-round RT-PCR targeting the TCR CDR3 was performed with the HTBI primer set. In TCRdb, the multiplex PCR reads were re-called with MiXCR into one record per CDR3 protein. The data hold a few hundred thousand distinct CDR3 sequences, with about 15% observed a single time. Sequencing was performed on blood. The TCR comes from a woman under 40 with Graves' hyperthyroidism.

The DNA of the CDR3 is TGTGCCAGCAGCCACCCCCGGGGGTATGGCACCGGGGAGCTGTTTTTT. Its protein product is CASSHPRGYGTGELFF. J is TRBJ2-2 and V is TRBV3-1, with a weak D call TRBD2 (6 bases). Germline CDR1 and CDR2: LGHDT and YNNKEL (reference sequence). This CDR3 is built from 16 residues. Trimming removed 3 bases from V and 4 bases from J, with 15 bases in between.